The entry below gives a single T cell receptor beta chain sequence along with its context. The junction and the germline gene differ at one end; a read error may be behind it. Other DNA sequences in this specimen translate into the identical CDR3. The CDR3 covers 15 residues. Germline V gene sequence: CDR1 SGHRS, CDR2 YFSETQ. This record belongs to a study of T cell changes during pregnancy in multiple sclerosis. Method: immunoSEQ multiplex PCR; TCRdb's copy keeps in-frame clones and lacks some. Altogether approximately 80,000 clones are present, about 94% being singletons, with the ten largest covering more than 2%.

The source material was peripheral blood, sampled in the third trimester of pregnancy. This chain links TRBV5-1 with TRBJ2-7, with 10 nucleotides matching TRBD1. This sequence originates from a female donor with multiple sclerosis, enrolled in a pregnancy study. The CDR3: CASSAGQGVPYEQYF. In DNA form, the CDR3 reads TGCGCTAGCAGCGCAGGACAGGGGGTCCCCTACGAGCAGTACTTC.